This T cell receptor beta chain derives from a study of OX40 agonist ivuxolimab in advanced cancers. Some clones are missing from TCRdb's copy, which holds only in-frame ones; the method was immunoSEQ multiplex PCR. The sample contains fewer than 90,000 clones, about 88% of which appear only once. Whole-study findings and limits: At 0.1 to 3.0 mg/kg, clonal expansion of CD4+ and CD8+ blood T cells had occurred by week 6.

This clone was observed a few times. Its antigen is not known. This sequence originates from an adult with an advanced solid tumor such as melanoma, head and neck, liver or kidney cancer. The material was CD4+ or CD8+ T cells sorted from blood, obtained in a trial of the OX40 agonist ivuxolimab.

In DNA form, the CDR3 reads TGTGCCAGCAGTGGGACAGGGTCGGGACGGGAGACCCAGTACTTC. Translating gives CASSGTGSGRETQYF. The rearrangement joins TRBV2 to TRBJ2-5, with 8 bases fitting TRBD1. CDR1 and CDR2 (germline): SNHLY, FYNNEI. The length of the CDR3 is 15 residues. Unmatched junction bases numbered 9, after V lost 4 bases and J lost 5 bases.